This T cell receptor beta chain derives from a study of shared clonotypes between healthy human individuals. Study as a whole: Per donor, three plates held CD4 naive cells, three held CD4 memory, two held CD8 naive and one held CD8 memory.

Genomic DNA from each subset was divided evenly over several immunoSEQ plates. Original processing notes: Filtering of immunoSEQ junctional sequences could not match full-length read filtering. Measured with immunoSEQ multiplex PCR; TCRdb has only the in-frame clones, and not every one. V and J calls and clone size are copied from that table; D and trimming were computed from the DNA. The sample carries 2,500,000 or so clones, under 95% recorded once. Remarks on this clone: No antigen is known for it. The same CDR3 arises from other DNA sequences in this sample as well.

The study's findings and limits: Limitation of the genetic and exposure-history diversity represented came from the few donors.

What was sequenced was naive CD4+ T cells from PBMCs. Subset given: CD45RA+ positively selected. This TCR came from a man younger than 30 in good health. Some clones in this sample may be carry-over from other donors' samples.

In DNA, the CDR3 is TGTGCCAGCAGCCCGACAGGGGGAAGCTCCTACGAGCAGTACTTC. This translates into CASSPTGGSSYEQYF. The rearrangement joins TRBV5-4 to TRBJ2-7; 9 bases are a match to TRBD1. The CDR3 has 15 residues. The germline CDR1 and CDR2 sequences are SGHNT and YYREEE (reference sequence). Trimming cost V 4 bases and J 0 bases; bases outside gene matches: 5. Based on the CDR3 plus reference TRBV5-4 and TRBJ2-7, the full variable domain is ETGVTQSPTHLIKTRGQQVTLRCSSQSGHNTVSWYQQALGQGPQFIFQYYREEENGRGNFPPRFSGLQFPNYSSELNVNALELDDSALYLCASSPTGGSSYEQYFGPGTRLTVT.